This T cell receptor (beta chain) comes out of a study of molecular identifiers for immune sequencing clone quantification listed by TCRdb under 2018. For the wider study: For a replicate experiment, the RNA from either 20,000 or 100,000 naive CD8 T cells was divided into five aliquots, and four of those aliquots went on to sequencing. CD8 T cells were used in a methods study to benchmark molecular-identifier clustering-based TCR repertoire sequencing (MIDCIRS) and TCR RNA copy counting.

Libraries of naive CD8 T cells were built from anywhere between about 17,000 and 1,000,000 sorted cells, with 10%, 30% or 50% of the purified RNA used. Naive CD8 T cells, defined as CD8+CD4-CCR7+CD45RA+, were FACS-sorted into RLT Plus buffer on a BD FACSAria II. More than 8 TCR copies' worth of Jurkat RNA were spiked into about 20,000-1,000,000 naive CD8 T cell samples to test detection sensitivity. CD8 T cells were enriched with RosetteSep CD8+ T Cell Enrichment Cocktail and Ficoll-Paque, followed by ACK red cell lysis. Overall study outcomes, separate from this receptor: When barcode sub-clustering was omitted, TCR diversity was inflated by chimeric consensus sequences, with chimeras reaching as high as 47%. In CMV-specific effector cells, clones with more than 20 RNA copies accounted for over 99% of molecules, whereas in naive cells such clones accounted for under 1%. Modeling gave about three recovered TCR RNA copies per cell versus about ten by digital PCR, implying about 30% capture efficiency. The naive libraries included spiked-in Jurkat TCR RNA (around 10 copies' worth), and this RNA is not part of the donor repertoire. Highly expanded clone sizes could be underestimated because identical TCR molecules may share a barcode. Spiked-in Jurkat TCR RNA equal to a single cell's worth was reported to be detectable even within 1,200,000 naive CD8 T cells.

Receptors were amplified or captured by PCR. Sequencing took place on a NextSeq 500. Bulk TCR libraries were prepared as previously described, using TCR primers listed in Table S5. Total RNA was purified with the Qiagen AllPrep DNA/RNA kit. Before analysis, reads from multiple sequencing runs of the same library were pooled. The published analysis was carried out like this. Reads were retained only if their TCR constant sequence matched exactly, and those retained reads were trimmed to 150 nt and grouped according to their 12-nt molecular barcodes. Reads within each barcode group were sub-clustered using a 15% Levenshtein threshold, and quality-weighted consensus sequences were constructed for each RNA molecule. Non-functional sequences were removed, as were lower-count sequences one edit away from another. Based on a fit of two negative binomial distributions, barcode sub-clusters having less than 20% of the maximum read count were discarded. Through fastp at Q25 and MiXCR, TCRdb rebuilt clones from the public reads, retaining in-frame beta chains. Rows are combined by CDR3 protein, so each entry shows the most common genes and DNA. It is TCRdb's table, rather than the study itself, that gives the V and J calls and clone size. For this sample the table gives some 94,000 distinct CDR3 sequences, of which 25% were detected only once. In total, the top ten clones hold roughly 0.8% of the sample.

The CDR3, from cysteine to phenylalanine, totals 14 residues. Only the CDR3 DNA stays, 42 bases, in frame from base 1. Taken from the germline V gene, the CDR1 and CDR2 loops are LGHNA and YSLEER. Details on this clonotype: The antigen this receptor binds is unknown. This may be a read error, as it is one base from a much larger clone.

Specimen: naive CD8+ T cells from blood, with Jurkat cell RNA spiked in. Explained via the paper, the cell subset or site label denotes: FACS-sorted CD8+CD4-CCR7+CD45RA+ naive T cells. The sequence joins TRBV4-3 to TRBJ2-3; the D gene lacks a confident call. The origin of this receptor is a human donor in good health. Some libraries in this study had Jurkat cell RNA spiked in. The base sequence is TGCGCCATCAGCCAAGATCTTGTAGCCGATGCGCAGTATTTT. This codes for CAISQDLVADAQYF.